This T cell receptor beta chain was recovered during a study of blood T cell repertoires in COVID-19. Authors' data handling: Nucleated cell number was recorded as an estimate derived from reference gene primer amplification. The protocol was immunoSEQ multiplex PCR, while the TCRdb copy is restricted to in-frame clones and leaves out a portion. V and J calls plus clone size are reproduced from that table; the DNA served to infer D and trimming. The table lists roughly 160,000 clones, around 90% of them singletons. From germline, CDR1 is LGHDT and CDR2 YNNKEL (reference sequence). CDR3 size: 14 residues. Trimming pared 1 base from V and 0 bases from J, leaving 4 bases between. This clone has more than one count but fewer than ten.

The sequencing input was peripheral blood. This receptor was taken from a woman aged 55-75 years who had recovered from COVID-19. This sequence joins TRBV3-1 (or the pseudogene TRBV3-2) and TRBJ1-5; no firm D call. In DNA form, the CDR3 reads TGTGCCAGCAGCCAAGCAGGTAGCAATCAGCCCCAGCATTTT. Translation: CASSQAGSNQPQHF.